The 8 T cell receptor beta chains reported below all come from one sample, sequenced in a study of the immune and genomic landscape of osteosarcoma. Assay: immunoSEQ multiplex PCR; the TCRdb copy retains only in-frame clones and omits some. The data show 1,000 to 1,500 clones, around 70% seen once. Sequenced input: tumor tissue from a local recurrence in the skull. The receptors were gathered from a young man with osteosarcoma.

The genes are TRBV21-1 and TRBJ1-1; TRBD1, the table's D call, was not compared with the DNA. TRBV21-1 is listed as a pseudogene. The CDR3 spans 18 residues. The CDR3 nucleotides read TGTGCCAGCAGCACGACTAATACAGGGGGCGATCGGTTTACTGAAGCTTTCTTT. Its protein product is CASSTTNTGGDRFTEAFF.

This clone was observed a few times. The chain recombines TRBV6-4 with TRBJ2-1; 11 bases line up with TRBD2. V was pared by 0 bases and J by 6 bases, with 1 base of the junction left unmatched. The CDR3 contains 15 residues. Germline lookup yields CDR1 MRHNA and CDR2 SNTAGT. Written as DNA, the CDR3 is TGTGCCAGCAGTGACTCTAGCGGGGGGGCCAATGAGCAGTTCTTC. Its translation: CASSDSSGGANEQFF.

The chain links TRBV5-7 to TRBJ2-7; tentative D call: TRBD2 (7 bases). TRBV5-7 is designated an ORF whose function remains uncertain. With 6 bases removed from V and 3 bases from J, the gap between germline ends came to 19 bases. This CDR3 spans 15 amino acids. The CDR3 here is CASNNIRGGLYEQYF. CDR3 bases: TGTGCCAGCAACAATATTAGGGGGGGACTCTACGAGCAGTACTTC.

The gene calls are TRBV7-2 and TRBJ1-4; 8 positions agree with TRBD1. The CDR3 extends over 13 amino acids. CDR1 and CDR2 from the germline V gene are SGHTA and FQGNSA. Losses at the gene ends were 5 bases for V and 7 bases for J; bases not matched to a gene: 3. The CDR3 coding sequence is TGTGCCAGCAGCCAGGGGGCAAGTGAAAAACTGTTTTTT. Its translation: CASSQGASEKLFF.

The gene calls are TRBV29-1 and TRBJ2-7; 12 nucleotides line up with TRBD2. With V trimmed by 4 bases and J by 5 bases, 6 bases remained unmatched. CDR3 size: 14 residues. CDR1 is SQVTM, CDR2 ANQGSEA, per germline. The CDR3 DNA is TGCAGCGTTGTTATCCTAGCGGGGGGGCACGAGCAGTACTTC. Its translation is CSVVILAGGHEQYF.

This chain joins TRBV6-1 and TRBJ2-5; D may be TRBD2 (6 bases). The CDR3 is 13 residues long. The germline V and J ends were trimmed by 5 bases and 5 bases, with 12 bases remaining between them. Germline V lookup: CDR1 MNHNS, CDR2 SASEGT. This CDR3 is CASSRDLRETQYF. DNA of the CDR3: TGTGCCAGCAGTAGGGACTTGCGGGAGACCCAGTACTTC.

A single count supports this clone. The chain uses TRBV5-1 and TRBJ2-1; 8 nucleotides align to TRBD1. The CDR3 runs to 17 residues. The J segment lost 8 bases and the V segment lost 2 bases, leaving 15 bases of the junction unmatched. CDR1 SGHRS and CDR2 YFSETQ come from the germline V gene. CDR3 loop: CASSFLAGSGGMDEQFF. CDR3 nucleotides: TGCGCCAGCAGCTTCCTAGCCGGGTCAGGGGGCATGGATGAGCAGTTCTTC. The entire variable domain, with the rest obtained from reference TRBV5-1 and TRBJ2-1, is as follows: KAGVTQTPRYLIKTRGQQVTLSCSPISGHRSVSWYQQTPGQGLQFLFEYFSETQRNKGNFPGRFSGRQFSNSRSEMNVSTLELGDSALYLCASSFLAGSGGMDEQFFGPGTRLTVL.

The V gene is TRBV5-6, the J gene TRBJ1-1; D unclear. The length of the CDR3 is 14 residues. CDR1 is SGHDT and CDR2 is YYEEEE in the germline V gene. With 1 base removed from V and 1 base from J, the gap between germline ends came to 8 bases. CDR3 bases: TGTGCCAGCAGCTTGTTTGGGCCGAACACTGAAGCTTTCTTT. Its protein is CASSLFGPNTEAFF. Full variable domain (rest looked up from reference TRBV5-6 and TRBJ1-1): DAGVTQSPTHLIKTRGQQVTLRCSPKSGHDTVSWYQQALGQGPQFIFQYYEEEERQRGNFPDRFSGHQFPNYSSELNVNALLLGDSALYLCASSLFGPNTEAFFGQGTRLTVV.